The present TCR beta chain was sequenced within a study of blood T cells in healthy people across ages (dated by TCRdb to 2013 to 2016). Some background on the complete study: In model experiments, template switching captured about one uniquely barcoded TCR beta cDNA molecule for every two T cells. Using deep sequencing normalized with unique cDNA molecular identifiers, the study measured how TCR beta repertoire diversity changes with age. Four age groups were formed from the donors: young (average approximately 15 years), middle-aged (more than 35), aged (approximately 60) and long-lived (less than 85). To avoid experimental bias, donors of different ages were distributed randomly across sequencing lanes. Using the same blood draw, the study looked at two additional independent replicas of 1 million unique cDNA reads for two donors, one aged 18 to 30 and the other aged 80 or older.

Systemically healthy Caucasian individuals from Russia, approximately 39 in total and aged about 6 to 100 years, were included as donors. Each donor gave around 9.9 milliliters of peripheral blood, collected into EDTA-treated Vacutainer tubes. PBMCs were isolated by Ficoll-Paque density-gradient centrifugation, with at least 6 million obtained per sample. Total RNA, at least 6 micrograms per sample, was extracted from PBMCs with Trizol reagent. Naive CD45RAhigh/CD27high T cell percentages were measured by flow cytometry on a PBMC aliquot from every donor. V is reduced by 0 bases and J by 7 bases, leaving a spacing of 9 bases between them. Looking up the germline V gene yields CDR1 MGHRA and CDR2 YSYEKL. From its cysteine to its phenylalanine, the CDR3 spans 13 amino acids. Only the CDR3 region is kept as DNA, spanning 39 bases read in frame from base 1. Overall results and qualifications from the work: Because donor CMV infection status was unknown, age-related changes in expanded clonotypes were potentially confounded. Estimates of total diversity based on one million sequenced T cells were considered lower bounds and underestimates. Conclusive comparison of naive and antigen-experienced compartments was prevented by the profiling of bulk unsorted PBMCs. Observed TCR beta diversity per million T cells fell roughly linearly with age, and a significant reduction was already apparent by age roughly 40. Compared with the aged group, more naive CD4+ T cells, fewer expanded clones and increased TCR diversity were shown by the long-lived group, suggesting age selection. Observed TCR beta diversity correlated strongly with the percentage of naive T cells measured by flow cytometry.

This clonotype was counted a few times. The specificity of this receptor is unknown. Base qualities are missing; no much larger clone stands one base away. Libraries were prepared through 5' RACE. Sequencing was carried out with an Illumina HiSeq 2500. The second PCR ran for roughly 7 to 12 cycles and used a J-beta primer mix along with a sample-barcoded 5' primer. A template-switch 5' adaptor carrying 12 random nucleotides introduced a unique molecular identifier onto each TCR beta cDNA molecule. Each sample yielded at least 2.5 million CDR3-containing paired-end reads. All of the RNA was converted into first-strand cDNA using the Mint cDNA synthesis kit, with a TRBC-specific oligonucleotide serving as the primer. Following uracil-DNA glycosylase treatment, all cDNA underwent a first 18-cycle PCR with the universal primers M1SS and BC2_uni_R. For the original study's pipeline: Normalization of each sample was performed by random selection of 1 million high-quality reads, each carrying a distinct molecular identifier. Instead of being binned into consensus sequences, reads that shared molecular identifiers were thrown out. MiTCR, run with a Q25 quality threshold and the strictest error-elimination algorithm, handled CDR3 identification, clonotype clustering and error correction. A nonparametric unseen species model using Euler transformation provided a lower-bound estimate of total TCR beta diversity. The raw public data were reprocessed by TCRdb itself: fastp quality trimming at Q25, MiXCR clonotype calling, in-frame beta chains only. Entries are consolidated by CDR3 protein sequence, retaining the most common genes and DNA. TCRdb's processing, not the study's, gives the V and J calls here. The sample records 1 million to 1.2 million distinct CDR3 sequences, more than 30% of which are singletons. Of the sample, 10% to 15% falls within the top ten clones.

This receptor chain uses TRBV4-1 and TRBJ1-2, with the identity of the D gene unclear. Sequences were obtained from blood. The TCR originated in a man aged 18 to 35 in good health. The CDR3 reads CASSQESLAGYTF. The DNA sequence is TGCGCCAGCAGCCAAGAAAGTCTAGCTGGCTACACCTTC.